The 23 T cell receptor beta chains presented below share a single source sample, sequenced in a study of blood T cell repertoires in COVID-19 (dated by TCRdb to 2018 to 2020). The receptor library was made with the immunoSEQ multiplex PCR assay. The table comes from immuneACCESS by way of TCRdb, which keeps in-frame sequences with V and J called. Part of the clones is missing from these tables; in studies checked, under half for an unresolved V gene and the rest for unknown reasons. Present in this sample are approximately 350,000 clones, roughly 90% of which were seen just once. Clones ranked in the top ten supply about 7.3% of the sample. The material sequenced was peripheral blood. The receptors here all came from an older woman with COVID-19, enrolled during active disease.

This clone was recorded once. The chain employs TRBV12-3 or TRBV12-4 and TRBJ2-1, with D tentatively TRBD2 (6 bases). Trimming pared 5 bases from V and 2 bases from J, leaving 7 bases between. This CDR3 is built from 13 residues. CDR3 sequence: CASSRTTYNEQFF. The CDR3 nucleotides read TGTGCCAGCAGTCGGACTACCTACAATGAGCAGTTCTTC.

This rearrangement joins TRBV12-5 to TRBJ2-2, with TRBD1 matching 8 bases. Germline V gives CDR1 LGHNT, CDR2 FRNRAP. V lost 0 bases to trimming and J lost 3 bases; unmatched junction nucleotides: 12. This CDR3 has 19 amino acids. The CDR3 nucleotides read TGTGCTAGTGGTTTGGTACCGGGACAGGTGTTCCAGTACACCGGGGAGCTGTTTTTT. Its translation: CASGLVPGQVFQYTGELFF.

This chain connects TRBV9 to TRBJ2-3; 8 positions match TRBD1. CDR1 and CDR2 from the germline V gene are SGDLS and YYNGEE. Trimming at V came to 4 bases and at J to 6 bases, leaving 13 bases not matched to a gene. This CDR3 region has 16 residues. CDR3 in DNA: TGTGCCAGCAGCCCCCAATCACAGGGGGGTCGGGATACGCAGTATTTT. Amino acid sequence: CASSPQSQGGRDTQYF.

The gene calls are TRBV5-1 and TRBJ2-7, with 7 bases aligning to TRBD1. This CDR3 has 13 residues. In germline, CDR1 is SGHRS, CDR2 YFSETQ. Germline trimming cut 4 bases from V and 2 bases from J; bases unmatched to any gene: 3. DNA of the CDR3: TGCGCCAGCAGCGATGGGACAGCCTACGAGCAGTACTTC. Translating gives CASSDGTAYEQYF.

The V gene is TRBV6-5, the J gene TRBJ1-5; 7 positions match TRBD1. The CDR3 spans 13 residues. V trimming: 6 bases; J trimming: 5 bases; junction bases outside the gene matches: 4. Germline assignment: CDR1 MNHEY and CDR2 SVGAGI. CDR3 residues: CASRTGVDQPQHF. DNA for the CDR3: TGTGCCAGCAGAACAGGGGTAGATCAGCCCCAGCATTTT.

The rearrangement links TRBV27 to TRBJ1-5; 9 bases align to TRBD1. The germline CDR1 and CDR2 sequences are MNHEY and SMNVEV (reference sequence). V lost 5 bases to trimming and J lost 0 bases; unmatched junction nucleotides: 11. The CDR3 sequence is 18 residues long. The CDR3 region is CASSPGTGTVTSNQPQHF. CDR3 coding DNA: TGTGCCAGCAGTCCCGGGACAGGGACCGTCACTAGCAATCAGCCCCAGCATTTT.

The J gene is TRBJ1-1, the V gene TRBV11-2; D is possibly TRBD1 (5 bases). In germline, CDR1 is SGHAT, CDR2 FQNNGV. Trimming shortened V by 5 bases and J by 5 bases, and 15 bases separated the two germline ends. The CDR3 contains 14 residues. The CDR3 spells CASSREGRGTEAFF. CDR3 nucleotide sequence: TGTGCCAGCAGCCGGGAGGGGCGCGGGACTGAAGCTTTCTTT. Full variable domain (remainder filled in from reference TRBV11-2 and TRBJ1-1): EAGVAQSPRYKIIEKRQSVAFWCNPISGHATLYWYQQILGQGPKLLIQFQNNGVVDDSQLPKDRFSAERLKGVDSTLKIQPAKLEDSAVYLCASSREGRGTEAFFGQGTRLTVV.

This sequence joins TRBV5-6 and TRBJ2-1, with 15 bases lining up with TRBD2. CDR3 length: 18 amino acids. CDR1 is SGHDT, CDR2 YYEEEE, per germline. Trimming took 3 bases from V and 3 from J; bases not matched to a gene: 7. As DNA, the CDR3 is TGTGCCAGCAGCTCTTGGACTAGCGGGGGGGCGTACTACAATGAGCAGTTCTTC. Translated: CASSSWTSGGAYYNEQFF.

The gene calls are TRBV3-1 (or the pseudogene TRBV3-2) and TRBJ2-7; tentatively, D is TRBD1 (5 bases). V gave up 0 bases and J gave up 6 bases, with 12 bases separating them. CDR3 length: 14 residues. Germline lookup yields CDR1 LGHDT and CDR2 YNNKEL (reference sequence). The CDR3 DNA follows: TGTGCCAGCAGCCAAGAAGATGGCAGGGTCGAGCAGTACTTC. It encodes CASSQEDGRVEQYF.

J is TRBJ2-7 and V is TRBV19; 14 nucleotides align to TRBD2. The CDR3 runs 15 residues. Germline V gives CDR1 LNHDA, CDR2 SQIVND (reference sequence). V dropped 5 bases and J dropped 7; count of bases not matched to a gene: 7. The CDR3 here is CASSLPGLAGDEQYF. CDR3 coding DNA: TGTGCCAGTAGTCTCCCGGGACTAGCGGGGGATGAGCAGTACTTC.

The chain is built from TRBV27 and TRBJ2-3; a possible D gene is TRBD1 (5 bases). Germline V lookup: CDR1 MNHEY, CDR2 SMNVEV (reference sequence). This CDR3 has 12 amino acids. V was pared by 6 bases and J by 4 bases, with 8 bases between. The CDR3 DNA sequence: TGTGCCAGCAGCCCCAGGGCAGATACGCAGTATTTT. Translated: CASSPRADTQYF.

The V and J genes are TRBV27 and TRBJ2-1; D is uncertain. Germline loops: CDR1 MNHEY, CDR2 SMNVEV (reference sequence). The CDR3 contains 12 residues. V was pared by 5 bases and J by 2 bases, with 4 bases between. The CDR3 protein is CASSPTYNEQFF. CDR3 sequence (DNA): TGTGCCAGCAGTCCTACCTACAATGAGCAGTTCTTC.

The chain has TRBV3-1 (or the pseudogene TRBV3-2) and TRBJ2-1; a possible D gene is TRBD2 (5 bases). The CDR3 runs to 14 residues. With 1 base removed from V and 9 bases from J, the gap between germline ends came to 13 bases. In germline, CDR1 is LGHDT, CDR2 YNNKEL (reference sequence). In nucleotides, the CDR3 is TGTGCCAGCAGCCAAGTTCTAGCAGTGGTTGAGCAGTTCTTC. Translated: CASSQVLAVVEQFF.

The genes are TRBV5-4 and TRBJ2-4; a possible D gene is TRBD1 (6 bases). The CDR3 contains 16 residues. The germline V gene has CDR1 SGHNT and CDR2 YYREEE (reference sequence). With 0 bases removed from V and 0 bases from J, the gap between germline ends came to 10 bases. The CDR3 bases are TGTGCCAGCAGCTTGGGGACAGACCTAGCCAAAAACATTCAGTACTTC. It translates to CASSLGTDLAKNIQYF.

V gene TRBV7-6 combines with J gene TRBJ2-3; D is unclear. Germline V gives CDR1 SGHVS, CDR2 FNYEAQ. Trimming cost V 3 bases and J 6 bases, with 10 bases left between them. There are 13 residues in the CDR3. Here the CDR3 DNA reads TGTGCCAGCAGCTTCCCCGTTCTGGATACGCAGTATTTT. The encoded protein is CASSFPVLDTQYF.

This clone was found a few times. V and J are TRBV10-3 and TRBJ1-1, with a weak D call TRBD1 (5 bases). Per the germline V gene, CDR1 is ENHRY and CDR2 is SYGVKD. The CDR3 length is 15 residues. Between the trimmed V and J ends, which lost 6 bases and 3 bases, there was a span of 17 bases. The CDR3, as DNA: TGTGCCATCAGGATTGACTGGGGGGGGGACACTGAAGCTTTCTTT. Protein sequence: CAIRIDWGGDTEAFF.

This rearrangement joins TRBV19 to TRBJ2-3, with a weak D call TRBD1 (5 bases). Trimming left V 3 bases short and J 2 bases short, with 12 bases between. CDR3 length equals 15 residues. Per the germline V gene, CDR1 is LNHDA and CDR2 is SQIVND (reference sequence). DNA for the CDR3: TGTGCCAGTAGTATGGTAAGGGGCTACACAGATACGCAGTATTTT. Encoded protein: CASSMVRGYTDTQYF.

CDR3 nucleotides: TGTGCCAGCAGTTGGGACAGTAGGGAAAAACTGTTTTTT. Amino acid sequence: CASSWDSREKLFF. This chain connects TRBV28 to TRBJ1-4; TRBD1 agrees at 7 bases. The ends lost 4 bases at V and 8 bases at J; junction bases unmatched: 4. CDR3 length equals 13 residues. The germline V gene has CDR1 MDHEN and CDR2 SYDVKM.

The J gene is TRBJ2-1, the V gene TRBV11-2; D might be TRBD2 (6 bases). Trimming cost V 0 bases and J 9 bases, with 15 bases left between them. The germline CDR1 and CDR2 sequences are SGHAT and FQNNGV. This CDR3 has 15 residues. The CDR3 sequence: CASSLEDGRGAEQFF. CDR3 nucleotide sequence: TGTGCCAGCAGCTTAGAGGATGGTCGCGGGGCTGAGCAGTTCTTC.

The genes are TRBV4-2 and TRBJ2-2, with TRBD2 identical over 9 bases. The junction had 10 bases not matched to a gene; V was cut back by 2 bases and J by 3 bases. The germline gives CDR1 LGHNA, CDR2 YNFKEQ. The CDR3 is made up of 18 amino acids. CDR3 sequence (DNA): TGTGCCAGCAGCCAAAAAACTTATAGCGGGGGCTACACCGGGGAGCTGTTTTTT. Translating it yields CASSQKTYSGGYTGELFF.

The rearrangement links TRBV4-3 to TRBJ1-1; tentatively, D is TRBD1 (6 bases). Trimming stripped 0 bases from V and 6 bases from J, with 14 bases between. Germline lookup yields CDR1 LGHNA and CDR2 YSLEER. This CDR3 contains 15 residues. The CDR3 is CASSQDRGFGAEAFF. CDR3 nucleotides: TGCGCCAGCAGCCAAGACAGGGGCTTCGGGGCTGAAGCTTTCTTT.

This clone was found many times. The genes are TRBV2 and TRBJ2-5; 14 bases agree with TRBD2. V was clipped by 6 bases and J by 5 bases; unmatched bases: 11. The CDR3 is 17 amino acids. CDR1 and CDR2 from the germline V gene are SNHLY and FYNNEI. The CDR3 here is CASSPHTGTSGGETQYF. DNA of the CDR3: TGTGCCAGCAGCCCGCACACCGGGACTAGCGGGGGTGAGACCCAGTACTTC.

The chain recombines TRBV3-1 (or the pseudogene TRBV3-2) with TRBJ1-2, with D possibly being TRBD1 (5 bases). Between the trimmed V and J ends, which lost 3 bases and 3 bases, there was a span of 8 bases. Germline assignment: CDR1 LGHDT and CDR2 YNNKEL (reference sequence). This CDR3 is built from 13 residues. For the CDR3, the DNA is TGTGCCAGCAGCCACGACAGTTACTATGGCTACACCTTC. Protein: CASSHDSYYGYTF.